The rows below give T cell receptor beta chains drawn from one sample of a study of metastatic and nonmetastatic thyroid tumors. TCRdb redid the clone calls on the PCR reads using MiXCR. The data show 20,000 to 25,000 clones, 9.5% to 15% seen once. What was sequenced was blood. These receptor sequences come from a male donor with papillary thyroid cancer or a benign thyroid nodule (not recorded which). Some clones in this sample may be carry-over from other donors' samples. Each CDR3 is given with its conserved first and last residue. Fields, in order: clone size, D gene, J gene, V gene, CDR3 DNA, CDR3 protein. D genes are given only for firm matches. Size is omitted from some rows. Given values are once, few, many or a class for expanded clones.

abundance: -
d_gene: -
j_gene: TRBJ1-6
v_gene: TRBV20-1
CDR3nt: TGCAGTGCGGTGGGTAGCTCCTATAATTTACCCCTCCACTTT
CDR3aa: CSAVGSSYNLPLHF

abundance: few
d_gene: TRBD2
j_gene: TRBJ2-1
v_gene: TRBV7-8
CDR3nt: TGTGCCAGCAGCCCTCTAGCGGGGGGTAGTGAGCAGTTCTTC
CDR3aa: CASSPLAGGSEQFF

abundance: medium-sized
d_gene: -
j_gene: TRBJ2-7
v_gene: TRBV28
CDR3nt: TGTGCCAGCAGCCGCCTACGGGACACTTCCTACGAGCAGTACTTC
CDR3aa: CASSRLRDTSYEQYF

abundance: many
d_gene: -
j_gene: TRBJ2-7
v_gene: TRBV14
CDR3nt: TGTGCCAGCAGTTGGACAATGAGCTCCTACGAGCAGTACTTC
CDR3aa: CASSWTMSSYEQYF

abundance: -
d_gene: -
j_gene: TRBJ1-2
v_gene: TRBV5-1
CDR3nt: TGCGCCAGCGCTGAACCGGGGACGGGCTACACCTTC
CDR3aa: CASAEPGTGYTF

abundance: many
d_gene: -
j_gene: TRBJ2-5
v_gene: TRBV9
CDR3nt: TGTGCCAGCAGCCAGCTAACAGGGAACCAAGAGACCCAGTACTTC
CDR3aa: CASSQLTGNQETQYF

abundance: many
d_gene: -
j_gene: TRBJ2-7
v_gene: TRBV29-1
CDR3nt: TGCAGCGTTTCACCGCCCTACGAGCAGTACTTC
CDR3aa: CSVSPPYEQYF

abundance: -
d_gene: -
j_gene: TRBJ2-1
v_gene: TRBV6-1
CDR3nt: TGTGCCAGCAGTGAAACAGGGAGCTCCTACAATGAGCAGTTCTTC
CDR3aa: CASSETGSSYNEQFF

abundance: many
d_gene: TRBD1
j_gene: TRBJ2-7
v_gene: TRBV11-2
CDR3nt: TGTGCCAGCAGCCCCGGGACAGGGTCATCCTACGAGCAGTACTTC
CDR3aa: CASSPGTGSSYEQYF

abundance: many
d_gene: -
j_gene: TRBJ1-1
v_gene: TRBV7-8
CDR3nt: TGTGCCAGCAGCTTACCAGGGAACACTGAAGCTTTCTTT
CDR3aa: CASSLPGNTEAFF

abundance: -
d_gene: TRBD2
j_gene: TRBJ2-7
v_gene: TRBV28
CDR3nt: TGTGCCAGCAGCCCATCCGGACTAGCGTCCCACGAGCAGTACTTC
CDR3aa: CASSPSGLASHEQYF

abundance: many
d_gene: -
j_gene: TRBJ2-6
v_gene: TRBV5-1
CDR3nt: TGCGCCAGCAGCAGTCCGACCTCTGGGGCCAACGTCCTGACTTTC
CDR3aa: CASSSPTSGANVLTF

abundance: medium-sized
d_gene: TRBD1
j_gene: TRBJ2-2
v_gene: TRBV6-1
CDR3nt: TGTGCCAGCAATAAACAGGGGGAGACCGGGGAGCTGTTTTTT
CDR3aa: CASNKQGETGELFF

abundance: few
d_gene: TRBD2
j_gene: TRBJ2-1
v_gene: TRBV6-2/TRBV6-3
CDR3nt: TGTGCCAGCAGATCCGGGACTAGCGGGAGACATGAGCAGTTCTTC
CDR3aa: CASRSGTSGRHEQFF

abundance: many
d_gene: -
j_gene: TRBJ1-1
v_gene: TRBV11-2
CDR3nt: TGTGCCAGCAGCTCCATGTCTCTAACGGTGAACACTGAAGCTTTCTTT
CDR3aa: CASSSMSLTVNTEAFF

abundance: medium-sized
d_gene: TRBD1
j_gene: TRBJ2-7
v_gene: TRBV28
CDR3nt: TGTGCCAGTACAACGGGACAGTACTACGAGCAGTACTTC
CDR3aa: CASTTGQYYEQYF

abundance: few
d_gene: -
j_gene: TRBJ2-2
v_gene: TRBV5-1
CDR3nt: TGCGCCAGCAGCTGGACTAACACCGGGGAGCTGTTTTTT
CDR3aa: CASSWTNTGELFF

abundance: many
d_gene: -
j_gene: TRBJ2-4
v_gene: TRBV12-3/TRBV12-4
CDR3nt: TGTGCCAGCAGTTCAGGACCAGTACAAAACATTCAGTACTTC
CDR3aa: CASSSGPVQNIQYF

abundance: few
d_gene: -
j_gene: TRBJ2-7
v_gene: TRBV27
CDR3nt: TGTGCCAGCAGTCCGGGTCGCGGCGAGCAGTACTTC
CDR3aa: CASSPGRGEQYF

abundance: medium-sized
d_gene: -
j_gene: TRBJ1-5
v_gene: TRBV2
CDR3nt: TGTGCCAGCAGCTACAGGATCAATCAGCCCCAGCATTTT
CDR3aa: CASSYRINQPQHF

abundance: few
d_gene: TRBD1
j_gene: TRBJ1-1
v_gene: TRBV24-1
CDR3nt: TGTGCCACCAGTGCAGGGACAGCGAACACTGAAGCTTTCTTT
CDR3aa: CATSAGTANTEAFF

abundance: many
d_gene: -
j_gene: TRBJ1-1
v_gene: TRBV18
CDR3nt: TGTGCCAGCTCCCTCGGGGCGGCGAACACTGAAGCTTTCTTT
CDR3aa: CASSLGAANTEAFF

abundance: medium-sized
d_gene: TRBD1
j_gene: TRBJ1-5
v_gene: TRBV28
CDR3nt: TGTGCCAGCAGTTCAACGAGACAGGGGTCCAATCAGCCCCAGCATTTT
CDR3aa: CASSSTRQGSNQPQHF

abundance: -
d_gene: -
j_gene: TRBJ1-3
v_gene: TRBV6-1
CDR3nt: TGTGCCAGCAGCGGGGGGGGGCCTGGAAACACCATATATTTT
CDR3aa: CASSGGGPGNTIYF

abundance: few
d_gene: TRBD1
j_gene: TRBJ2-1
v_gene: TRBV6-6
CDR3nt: TGTGCCAGCAGTTACACCAGGGGGCCCTCCTACAATGAGCAGTTCTTC
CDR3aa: CASSYTRGPSYNEQFF

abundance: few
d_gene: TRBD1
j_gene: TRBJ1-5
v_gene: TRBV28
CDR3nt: TGTGCCACCGGGGGACAGTACAATCAGCCCCAGCATTTT
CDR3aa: CATGGQYNQPQHF

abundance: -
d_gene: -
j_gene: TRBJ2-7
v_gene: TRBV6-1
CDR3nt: TGTGCCAGCGCACGCGGAGGTTTCTACGAGCAGTACTTC
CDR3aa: CASARGGFYEQYF

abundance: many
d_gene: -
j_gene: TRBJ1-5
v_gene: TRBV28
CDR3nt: TGTGCCAGCACCGTGATAGGCAGGCCTAGCAATCAGCCCCAGCATTTT
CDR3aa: CASTVIGRPSNQPQHF

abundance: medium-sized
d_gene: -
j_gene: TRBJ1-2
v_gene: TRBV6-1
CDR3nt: TGTGCCAGCAAGAAAGAACGTATGGCTAACTATGGCTACACCTTC
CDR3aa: CASKKERMANYGYTF

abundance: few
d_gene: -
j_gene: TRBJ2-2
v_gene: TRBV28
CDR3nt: TGTGCCAGCAGTTTAAGCCCAGGACAGTCCGGGGAGCTGTTTTTT
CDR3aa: CASSLSPGQSGELFF

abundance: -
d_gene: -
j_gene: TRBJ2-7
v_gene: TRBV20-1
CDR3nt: TGCAGTGCTAGTCTGCTGGGGGGCGTTGGGACGGGTTCCTACGAGCAGTACTTC
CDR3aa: CSASLLGGVGTGSYEQYF

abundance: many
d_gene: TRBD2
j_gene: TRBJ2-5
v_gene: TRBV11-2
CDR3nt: TGTGCCAGCTCGGGCCTAGCGGGAGTGGAGACCCAGTACTTC
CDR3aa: CASSGLAGVETQYF